This TCR beta chain was recovered during a study of blood T cell repertoires in COVID-19. Overall study: There were acute and convalescent COVID-19 samples, and they came from the United States, Italy and Spain. Nucleic acid was either cDNA or gDNA, and it came from T cells, B-cell-depleted T cells, or PBMCs.

A note on this clone: Germline and junction disagree at one end, which may indicate a read error.

There are 15 residues in the CDR3. Germline V gives CDR1 LNHNV, CDR2 YYDKDF (reference sequence). In the source study's methods: Reference gene primer amplification in the assay estimated nucleated cell counts. Method: immunoSEQ multiplex PCR; TCRdb's copy keeps in-frame clones and lacks some. V and J calls and clone size follow that table, whereas D and trimming were derived from the DNA. This sample has some 380,000 clones, with roughly 86% found just once. The TCR sequence derives from a human donor with acute or convalescent COVID-19. The donor label of this sample is uncertain. Sequenced sample: peripheral blood. The genes are TRBV15 and TRBJ1-6; possibly TRBD1 for D (6 bases). The CDR3 DNA is TGTGCCACCAGCGGAGGAGCAGGGGATGATTCACTCCTCCACTTT. Protein sequence: CATSGGAGDDSLLHF.